Listed here are 16 T cell receptor beta chains from one sample, sequenced in a study of T cells in Graves' hyperthyroidism and ophthalmopathy. Researchers amplified the TCR beta CDR3 regions from RNA transcripts. The HTBI primer set served for first-round RT-PCR of the TCR CDR3. From the multiplex PCR reads, TCRdb called clonotypes with MiXCR, one entry per CDR3 protein. Of 250,000 to 300,000 distinct CDR3 sequences in the sample, approximately 18% were seen once. Specimen: blood. The receptors originated from a man aged 50 or older with Graves' ophthalmopathy.

The chain links TRBV7-9 to TRBJ2-7; D not certain. The CDR3 contains 12 residues. Germline V CDR1 and CDR2: SEHNR, FQNEAQ (reference sequence). V lost 1 base to trimming and J lost 6 bases, with 7 bases between them. The CDR3 loop reads CASSLVVREQYF. Written as DNA, the CDR3 is TGTGCCAGCAGCTTAGTTGTCCGCGAGCAGTACTTC.

This clonotype has just a few counts. The V call is TRBV3-1, the J call TRBJ2-1; D possibly uses TRBD1 or TRBD2 (5 bases each). Germline V gene data show CDR1 as LGHDT and CDR2 as YNNKEL (reference sequence). CDR3 size: 16 residues. V lost 1 base, J lost 5 bases, and 15 bases lay in between. The CDR3 reads CASSQAGRRKHNEQFF. CDR3 in DNA: TGTGCCAGCAGCCAAGCAGGGAGAAGAAAACACAATGAGCAGTTCTTC.

The chain couples TRBV7-9 to TRBJ2-7; the match to TRBD2 covers 10 bases. This CDR3 has 18 amino acids. J was trimmed by 4 bases and V by 2 bases; bases with no gene match: 14. Germline loops: CDR1 SEHNR, CDR2 FQNEAQ (reference sequence). The CDR3 region is CASSLMGASGRGRYEQYF. CDR3 bases: TGTGCCAGCAGCTTAATGGGGGCTAGCGGGAGAGGCAGGTACGAGCAGTACTTC.

This clonotype was seen a single time. This may be a read error: a much more frequent sequence differs by one nucleotide. The chain joins TRBV28 to TRBJ2-1; 9 bases agree with TRBD2. The CDR3 extends over 13 amino acids. Germline loops: CDR1 MDHEN, CDR2 SYDVKM. CDR3 in amino acids: CAGSFQSGRKEFF. The CDR3 coding sequence is TGTGCCGGCAGTTTCCAGAGCGGGAGGAAAGAGTTCTTC.

The chain recombines TRBV12-3 or TRBV12-4 with TRBJ2-2, with TRBD2 as a possible D gene (5 bases). The CDR3 consists of 13 residues. Trimming shortened V by 10 bases and J by 5 bases, and 14 bases separated the two germline ends. In DNA form, the CDR3 reads TGTGCCACACGGGCTACGGGAACCGGGGAGCTGTTTTTT. This gives the protein CATRATGTGELFF.

In this sample, this clonotype turned up many times. V and J are TRBV19 and TRBJ2-1; 8 bases map to TRBD2. This CDR3 contains 17 residues. Germline V gene data show CDR1 as LNHDA and CDR2 as SQIVND (reference sequence). V dropped 7 bases and J dropped 6; count of bases not matched to a gene: 17. CDR3 coding DNA: TGTGCCAGTAATGGGGGGCTAGCGGGTTCCTACCCCAATGAGCAGTTCTTC. Translation gives CASNGGLAGSYPNEQFF.

Ten or more counts support this clonotype. CDR3 nucleotide sequence: TGTGCCAGCAGCTTAACAGGGAGGTTTAAGGAGACCCAGTACTTC. Amino acid sequence: CASSLTGRFKETQYF. The chain joins TRBV11-2 to TRBJ2-5; the D call may be TRBD1 or TRBD2 (6 bases each). V lost 2 bases and J 5 bases, leaving 15 bases between the germline ends. CDR3 length equals 15 residues. CDR1 SGHAT and CDR2 FQNNGV come from the germline V gene.

The rearrangement links TRBV24-1 to TRBJ1-1; the match to TRBD1 covers 10 bases. This CDR3 comprises 14 residues. Per the germline V gene, CDR1 is KGHDR and CDR2 is SFDVKD. The V gene end was trimmed by 10 bases and the J gene end by 0 bases; junction bases not matched to a gene: 4. CDR3 amino acids: CATTGGPMNTEAFF. The CDR3 bases are TGTGCCACGACAGGGGGCCCCATGAACACTGAAGCTTTCTTT.

This clonotype came up many times. The chain couples TRBV5-6 to TRBJ1-2, with 8 bases identical to TRBD1. This CDR3 spans 15 amino acids. The V segment lost 0 bases and the J segment 8 bases; nucleotides outside the gene matches: 9. Germline CDR1 is SGHDT and CDR2 is YYEEEE. CDR3 loop: CASSLGGTGGVGYTF. CDR3 sequence (DNA): TGTGCCAGCAGCTTGGGCGGGACAGGCGGTGTAGGCTACACCTTC.

The gene calls are TRBV5-1 and TRBJ2-7; no clear D gene. The length of the CDR3 is 14 residues. Germline loops: CDR1 SGHRS, CDR2 YFSETQ. The V gene lost 1 base and the J gene lost 0 bases, with 8 bases spanning the gap. CDR3 DNA: TGCGCCAGCAGCTTGAGGGTGAACTCCTACGAGCAGTACTTC. Translated, it gives CASSLRVNSYEQYF.

This chain uses TRBV7-2 with TRBJ2-7; D perhaps matches TRBD1 (6 bases). The CDR3 spans 14 residues. Trimming removed 5 bases at V and 2 bases at J, with 13 bases between. The germline V gene encodes CDR1 SGHTA and CDR2 FQGNSA. The CDR3 region has the DNA TGTGCCAGCAGCCCCCTGACAGGTACCTACGAGCAGTACTTC. Amino acid sequence: CASSPLTGTYEQYF.

The chain combines TRBV6-2 or TRBV6-3 with TRBJ2-5; no clear D gene. Germline-derived CDR1 and CDR2 are MNHEY and SVGEGT. The CDR3 is made up of 16 amino acids. Trimming shortened V by 2 bases and J by 2 bases, and 15 bases separated the two germline ends. CDR3 nucleotides: TGTGCCAGCAGTTACCCCAGAAGCCGACATCAAGAGACCCAGTACTTC. It yields the protein CASSYPRSRHQETQYF.

This clonotype was picked up many times. This chain joins TRBV28 and TRBJ2-3; TRBD2 might be the D (6 bases). V was pared by 2 bases and J by 0 bases, with 12 bases between. CDR3 size: 16 residues. Per germline, CDR1 MDHEN and CDR2 SYDVKM. Written as DNA, the CDR3 is TGTGCCAGCAGTTTAAGCGGCGGGGCTAGCACAGATACGCAGTATTTT. Protein sequence: CASSLSGGASTDTQYF. The whole variable domain, filled in from reference TRBV28 and TRBJ2-3, reads DVKVTQSSRYLVKRTGEKVFLECVQDMDHENMFWYRQDPGLGLRLIYFSYDVKMKEKGDIPEGYSVSREKKERFSLILESASTNQTSMYLCASSLSGGASTDTQYFGPGTRLTVL.

This clonotype was seen many times. The chain has TRBV6-1 and TRBJ1-2; D might be TRBD1 (5 bases). With 5 bases removed from V and 0 bases from J, the gap between germline ends came to 10 bases. The germline CDR1 and CDR2 sequences are MNHNS and SASEGT. The length of the CDR3 is 14 residues. The CDR3 DNA reads as TGTGCCAGCAGTTCACAGGAGGCTAACTATGGCTACACCTTC. Residues: CASSSQEANYGYTF.

The chain carries TRBV6-1 and TRBJ1-3, with TRBD1 as a possible D gene (5 bases). The length of the CDR3 is 15 residues. V lost 0 bases to trimming and J lost 7 bases, with 13 bases between them. The V gene's germline CDR1 is MNHNS and CDR2 SASEGT. This chain's CDR3 is CASSEASAGSNTIYF. CDR3 nucleotide sequence: TGTGCCAGCAGTGAAGCTAGTGCAGGGTCGAACACCATATATTTT.

This clonotype appeared many times. The V call is TRBV2, the J call TRBJ2-2; 7 positions match TRBD2. This CDR3 contains 15 residues. Germline V gene data show CDR1 as SNHLY and CDR2 as FYNNEI. The ends lost 5 bases at V and 0 bases at J; junction bases unmatched: 3. The CDR3 DNA follows: TGTGCCAGCAGTTCTAGCGGCGCGAACACCGGGGAGCTGTTTTTT. Its translation is CASSSSGANTGELFF.